Below, one TCR beta chain is given with its context. Method: immunoSEQ multiplex PCR; TCRdb's copy keeps in-frame clones and lacks some. The sample has under 200,000 clones; 89% are singletons. The data were obtained in a study of blood T cell repertoires in COVID-19. Germline assignment: CDR1 ENHRY and CDR2 SYGVKD. V gave up 6 bases and J gave up 4 bases, with 15 bases separating them. There are 14 residues in the CDR3. The chain uses TRBV10-3 and TRBJ1-1; D is possibly TRBD1 (6 bases). Sequencing used PBMCs or T cells enriched from blood (not recorded which). This sequence was found in a woman younger than 30 who had recovered from COVID-19. The chain's CDR3 is CAISDRTEGTEAFF. The CDR3 coding sequence is TGTGCCATCAGCGACAGGACGGAAGGCACTGAAGCTTTCTTT.